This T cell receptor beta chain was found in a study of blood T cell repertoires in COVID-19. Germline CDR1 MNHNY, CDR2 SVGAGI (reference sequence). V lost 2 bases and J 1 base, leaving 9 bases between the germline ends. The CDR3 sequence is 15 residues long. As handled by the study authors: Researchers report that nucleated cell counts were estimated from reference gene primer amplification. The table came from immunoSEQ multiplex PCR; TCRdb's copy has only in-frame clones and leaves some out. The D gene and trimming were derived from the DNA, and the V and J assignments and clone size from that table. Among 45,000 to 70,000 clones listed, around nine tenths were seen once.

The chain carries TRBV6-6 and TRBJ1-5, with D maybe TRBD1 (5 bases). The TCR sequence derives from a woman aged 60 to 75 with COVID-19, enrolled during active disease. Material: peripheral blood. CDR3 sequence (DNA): TGTGCCAGCAGTTACCGGCAGGGAAGCAATCAGCCCCAGCATTTT. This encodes CASSYRQGSNQPQHF.